This TCR beta chain emerged from a study of OX40 agonist ivuxolimab in advanced cancers. Study-wide context: The diagnoses of dose-escalation patients were hepatocellular carcinoma, melanoma, renal cell or head and neck cancer. Overall study findings and caveats: On average, a greater number of expanded clones characterised CD8+ T cells relative to CD4+. At 0.1 to 3.0 mg/kg, CD4+ and CD8+ blood T cells expanded clonally by week 6.

At baseline, cycle 4 day 1, and cycle 7 day 1, blood was sampled. Using immunoSEQ multiplex PCR, the repertoire was profiled, and TCRdb retains in-frame clones only, with some absent. The sample has some 72,000 clones; 70% to 85% are singletons. Concerning this clone itself: The antigen is not known.

The receptor's source is an adult with an advanced solid tumor such as melanoma, head and neck, liver or kidney cancer. Sample: CD4+ or CD8+ T cells sorted from blood, taken in a trial of the OX40 agonist ivuxolimab.

DNA of the CDR3: TGTGCCAGTAGTACCCGGACAGCAAGCGGGACCGGGGAGCTGTTTTTT. Its translation is CASSTRTASGTGELFF. This chain uses TRBV19 with TRBJ2-2; the D call may be TRBD1 or TRBD2 (6 bases each). V was pared by 4 bases and J by 5 bases, with 17 bases between. The CDR3 loop spans 16 amino acids. Germline V CDR1 and CDR2: LNHDA, SQIVND (reference sequence).